A single sample is the source of the 21 T cell receptor beta chains below, sequenced in a study of neurological immune-mediated disorders. TCRdb recomputed calls from the 5' RACE reads with MiXCR, one row per CDR3 protein. Of roughly 20,000 distinct CDR3 sequences listed, 14% are singletons. Sequenced input: CD4+ T cells from blood. These receptor sequences come from a woman aged 55-69 years with HTLV-1-associated myelopathy (HAM/TSP).

This clonotype was detected many times. This chain uses TRBV6-1 with TRBJ1-5; tentatively, D is TRBD1 (6 bases). Between the trimmed V and J ends, which lost 5 bases and 1 base, there was a span of 12 bases. Germline V gene sequence: CDR1 MNHNS, CDR2 SASEGT. The length of the CDR3 is 15 residues. The CDR3 DNA reads TGTGCCAGCAGTAGGGACATGTACAGCAATCAGCCCCAGCATTTT. Protein: CASSRDMYSNQPQHF.

CDR3 loop: CASSLGLSYNEQFF. Here the CDR3 DNA reads TGTGCCAGCAGCTTGGGGCTCTCCTACAATGAGCAGTTCTTC. The rearrangement links TRBV7-7 to TRBJ2-1, with D possibly matching TRBD1 (5 bases). The ends were cut back, 3 bases at V and 0 bases at J, with 6 bases in the middle. The CDR3 totals 14 residues. Germline values: CDR1 SSHAT, CDR2 FNYEAQ (reference sequence).

This clonotype was recorded at least ten times. The V gene is TRBV27, the J gene TRBJ1-6; 8 nucleotides agree with TRBD1. Germline V gene sequence: CDR1 MNHEY, CDR2 SMNVEV (reference sequence). This CDR3 region has 15 residues. V shed 3 bases, J shed 7 bases, and the junction held 5 bases outside the gene matches. The CDR3 region has the DNA TGTGCCAGCAGTTTGACAGGGGCCCCGAATTCACCCCTCCACTTT. Its translation is CASSLTGAPNSPLHF.

This clonotype showed up many times. The gene calls are TRBV20-1 and TRBJ2-1; 7 bases match TRBD1. V was pared by 1 base and J by 4 bases, with 10 bases of the junction left unmatched. This CDR3 spans 16 amino acids. CDR1 and CDR2 (germline): DFQATT, SNEGSKA (reference sequence). CDR3 residues: CSARAPTGTIYNEQFF. Here the CDR3 DNA reads TGCAGTGCTAGAGCCCCGACAGGGACAATATACAATGAGCAGTTCTTC.

This clonotype was found many times. The V gene is TRBV6-5, the J gene TRBJ2-7; 7 bases map to TRBD1. The CDR3 loop spans 15 amino acids. CDR1 MNHEY and CDR2 SVGAGI come from the germline V gene. Unmatched junction bases numbered 2, after V lost 0 bases and J lost 0 bases. Here the CDR3 reads CASSYSWDSSYEQYF. The CDR3 DNA sequence: TGTGCCAGCAGTTACTCGTGGGACAGCTCCTACGAGCAGTACTTC.

The chain uses TRBV20-1 and TRBJ1-5; D is ambiguous. Germline V gene lookup returns CDR1 DFQATT and CDR2 SNEGSKA (reference sequence). Trimming removed 0 bases at V and 3 bases at J, with 9 bases between. The CDR3 has 14 amino acids. CDR3 amino acids: CSAREAQYNQPQHF. The CDR3 DNA reads as TGCAGTGCTAGAGAGGCACAGTACAATCAGCCCCAGCATTTT.

This clonotype occurred many times. The V and J genes are TRBV5-1 and TRBJ2-1; TRBD2 agrees at 13 bases. This CDR3 is built from 15 residues. In germline, CDR1 is SGHRS, CDR2 YFSETQ. Losses at the gene ends were 3 bases for V and 5 bases for J; bases not matched to a gene: 2. CDR3 sequence reads: CASSWTSGGNNEQFF. The DNA for the CDR3 is TGCGCCAGCAGCTGGACTAGCGGGGGTAACAATGAGCAGTTCTTC. The full variable domain, in which reference TRBV5-1 and TRBJ2-1 provide the parts outside the CDR3, is KAGVTQTPRYLIKTRGQQVTLSCSPISGHRSVSWYQQTPGQGLQFLFEYFSETQRNKGNFPGRFSGRQFSNSRSEMNVSTLELGDSALYLCASSWTSGGNNEQFFGPGTRLTVL.

This clonotype was seen ten or more times. The J gene is TRBJ2-2, the V gene TRBV11-3; 13 bases are a match to TRBD2. The CDR3 covers 17 residues. CDR1 SGHNT and CDR2 YENEEA come from the germline V gene. The J segment lost 5 bases and the V segment lost 4 bases, leaving 7 bases of the junction unmatched. The CDR3, as DNA: TGTGCCAGCAGCTCCTTAACGACTAGCGGGAGGACCGGGGAGCTGTTTTTT. Its translation: CASSSLTTSGRTGELFF.

This clonotype showed up many times. The CDR3 loop reads CASSPSARGYTF. In nucleotides, the CDR3 is TGTGCCAGCAGCCCATCGGCGCGTGGCTACACCTTC. The V call is TRBV12-3 or TRBV12-4, the J call TRBJ1-2; D is unclear. V gave up 6 bases and J gave up 7 bases, with 12 bases separating them. This CDR3 is built from 12 residues.

Ten or more counts support this clonotype. The V gene is TRBV6-5, the J gene TRBJ1-3, with a possible D match to TRBD1 (5 bases). V lost 6 bases and J 1 base, leaving 13 bases between the germline ends. Germline assignment: CDR1 MNHEY and CDR2 SVGAGI. The CDR3 is 15 residues long. CDR3 DNA: TGTGCCAGCAGGGGCTCGGGGGTGTCTGGAAACACCATATATTTT. Its translation: CASRGSGVSGNTIYF.

This clonotype is medium-sized. The rearrangement links TRBV7-2 to TRBJ2-7; no clear D. Germline V gene data show CDR1 as SGHTA and CDR2 as FQGNSA. This CDR3 region has 11 residues. With 4 bases removed from V and 3 bases from J, the gap between germline ends came to 4 bases. CDR3 DNA: TGTGCCAGCAGCTCCGTCTACGAGCAGTACTTC. This translates into CASSSVYEQYF.

This chain connects TRBV12-3 or TRBV12-4 to TRBJ2-3; TRBD2 aligns across 12 bases. V shed 6 bases and J 2 bases; nucleotides not matched to a gene: 3. This CDR3 region has 15 residues. The CDR3 bases are TGTGCCAGCAGGCTAGCGGGGGGGGTCACAGATACGCAGTATTTT. Translation gives CASRLAGGVTDTQYF.

The chain carries TRBV6-5 and TRBJ2-3; D assignment may be TRBD1 or TRBD2 (5 bases each). V shed 4 bases and J shed 6 bases, with 17 bases lying between them. CDR1 is MNHEY and CDR2 is SVGAGI in the germline V gene. There are 15 residues in the CDR3. The CDR3 here is CASSSPGRKGDTQYF. The CDR3 DNA follows: TGTGCCAGCAGTTCACCGGGGCGGAAAGGGGATACGCAGTATTTT.

This clonotype occurred many times. The chain combines TRBV11-2 with TRBJ2-5, with D possibly TRBD2 on 5 matching bases. CDR3 length: 16 residues. From germline, CDR1 is SGHAT and CDR2 FQNNGV. With 1 base removed from V and 1 base from J, the gap between germline ends came to 13 bases. The CDR3 DNA reads TGTGCCAGCAGCTTAGGTCCGGGAACCGGCCAAGAGACCCAGTACTTC. Protein sequence: CASSLGPGTGQETQYF. Supplemented by reference TRBV11-2 and TRBJ2-5, the full variable domain reads EAGVAQSPRYKIIEKRQSVAFWCNPISGHATLYWYQQILGQGPKLLIQFQNNGVVDDSQLPKDRFSAERLKGVDSTLKIQPAKLEDSAVYLCASSLGPGTGQETQYFGPGTRLLVL.

There are many counts of this clonotype. This chain's CDR3 is CASSTGTGGYEQYF. CDR3 sequence (DNA): TGCGCCAGCAGCACCGGGACAGGGGGGTACGAGCAGTACTTC. The rearrangement joins TRBV5-1 to TRBJ2-7; 11 bases are shared with TRBD1. Germline-derived CDR1 and CDR2 are SGHRS and YFSETQ. This CDR3 contains 14 residues. V lost 4 bases to trimming and J lost 4 bases; unmatched junction nucleotides: 4.

Ten or more counts support this clonotype. The chain couples TRBV5-1 to TRBJ2-3; possible D gene TRBD2, 6 bases. V was shortened by 0 bases and J by 0 bases, with 8 bases between the two germline ends. This CDR3 is built from 15 residues. CDR1 SGHRS and CDR2 YFSETQ come from the germline V gene. The CDR3 sequence: CASSLDGTSTDTQYF. In nucleotides, the CDR3 is TGCGCCAGCAGCTTGGACGGGACTAGCACAGATACGCAGTATTTT.

This clonotype was observed many times. The rearrangement links TRBV6-4 to TRBJ2-3; TRBD1 is a possible D gene (5 bases). Germline V CDR1 and CDR2: MRHNA, SNTAGT. The CDR3 loop spans 20 amino acids. Trimming cost V 2 bases and J 2 bases, with 26 bases left between them. The CDR3 coding sequence is TGTGCCAGCAGTGACCCTCCCAGGGAAAGGTCTTTTCTTTACACAGATACGCAGTATTTT. This codes for CASSDPPRERSFLYTDTQYF.

This clonotype was observed many times. This rearrangement joins TRBV20-1 to TRBJ2-2; 8 positions match TRBD1. CDR3 length equals 17 residues. V dropped 0 bases and J dropped 4; count of bases not matched to a gene: 10. Germline lookup yields CDR1 DFQATT and CDR2 SNEGSKA (reference sequence). CDR3 DNA: TGCAGTGCTAGAGATCTGGGGCAGGGGGCCGGCACCGGGGAGCTGTTTTTT. Its translation is CSARDLGQGAGTGELFF.

Many counts were recorded for this clonotype. V gene TRBV12-3 or TRBV12-4 combines with J gene TRBJ2-2; 9 bases are shared with TRBD2. V lost 7 bases to trimming and J lost 4 bases; unmatched junction nucleotides: 1. The CDR3 sequence is 13 residues long. In DNA, the CDR3 is TGTGCCAGCAAAGCGGGAGGCACCGGGGAGCTGTTTTTT. As protein: CASKAGGTGELFF.

Comments on this clonotype: Compared with germline, one end of the junction differs, possibly owing to a read error. The chain combines TRBV11-3 with TRBJ2-2; possibly TRBD1 or TRBD2 for D (5 bases each). Germline CDR1 and CDR2: SGHNT and YENEEA. This CDR3 spans 16 amino acids. The CDR3 loop is CASSLQHGARGRDLFF. The DNA for the CDR3 is TGTGCCAGCAGCCTTCAGCATGGGGCGAGGGGCCGGGATCTGTTTTTT.

The V gene is TRBV10-2, the J gene TRBJ1-3; D uncertain. V lost 8 bases to trimming and J lost 0 bases, with 11 bases between them. The CDR3 covers 14 residues. CDR1 and CDR2 (germline): WSHSY, SAAADI. Here the CDR3 DNA reads TGCGCCAGCGGCGGGGTTAACTCTGGAAACACCATATATTTT. This encodes CASGGVNSGNTIYF.